Presented here are 31 T cell receptor beta chains from one specimen sequenced in a study of cytomegalovirus exposure and HLA in healthy donors. In the PCR, 60 Vbeta and 13 Jbeta primers were used. Sequenced by immunoSEQ multiplex PCR; TCRdb stores in-frame clones only, minus some. The table records around 76,000 clones, under 85% of them present only once. Specimen: PBMCs. Receptors were obtained from a woman aged 40-49 years in good health and CMV-seropositive.

As for this clone: At one end the junction does not follow the germline gene, possibly because of a read error. This chain connects TRBV18 to TRBJ1-3; 8 bases fit TRBD1. The CDR3 is 17 amino acids. Germline V lookup: CDR1 KGHSH, CDR2 LQKENI. CDR3 nucleotide sequence: TGTGCCAGCTCAACACCTACAGGGGGGTTCTCTGGAAACACCATATATTTT. Amino acid sequence: CASSTPTGGFSGNTIYF. The full variable domain, rest sourced from reference TRBV18 and TRBJ1-3, is NAGVMQNPRHLVRRRGQEARLRCSPMKGHSHVYWYRQLPEEGLKFMVYLQKENIIDESGMPKERFSAEFPKEGPSILRIQQVVRGDSAAYFCASSTPTGGFSGNTIYFGEGSWLTVV.

The chain couples TRBV27 to TRBJ1-6; TRBD1 matches 7 bases. Germline trimming cut 8 bases from V and 7 bases from J; bases unmatched to any gene: 14. Germline V lookup: CDR1 MNHEY, CDR2 SMNVEV (reference sequence). CDR3 length: 16 residues. DNA for the CDR3: TGTGCCAGCCTCCCGAGCCCGGGACAGCTCAATTCACCCCTCCACTTT. Protein: CASLPSPGQLNSPLHF.

This clone was detected a few times. The same CDR3 is also encoded by other DNA sequences in this sample. This chain uses TRBV4-1 with TRBJ2-6; D perhaps matches TRBD1 (6 bases). Trimming cost V 3 bases and J 0 bases, with 6 bases left between them. The CDR3 is 15 amino acids. Germline-derived CDR1 and CDR2 are MGHRA and YSYEKL. The CDR3 bases are TGCGCCAGCAGCCAGGACAGCTCTGGGGCCAACGTCCTGACTTTC. Its translation is CASSQDSSGANVLTF.

The chain has TRBV28 and TRBJ2-7; 8 bases map to TRBD1. V was clipped by 4 bases and J by 2 bases; unmatched bases: 10. This CDR3 contains 16 residues. Germline V CDR1 and CDR2: MDHEN, SYDVKM. In DNA, the CDR3 is TGTGCCAGCAGTTCCCCTTCTCCGGACAGGGCCTACGAGCAGTACTTC. Translated: CASSSPSPDRAYEQYF.

This clone was counted a few times. This chain links TRBV6-1 with TRBJ1-2; D perhaps matches TRBD1 (5 bases). Germline CDR1 is MNHNS and CDR2 is SASEGT. V shed 6 bases and J shed 8 bases, with 16 bases lying between them. CDR3 size: 13 residues. CDR3 in DNA: TGTGCCAGCAGCACCGGGGGGGGTTGGGGCTACACCTTC. Its translation is CASSTGGGWGYTF.

Notes on this clone: Germline and junction disagree at one end, which may indicate a read error. V is TRBV7-9 and J is TRBJ1-5; 8 nucleotides align to TRBD1. Germline lookup yields CDR1 SEHNR and CDR2 FQNEAQ (reference sequence). CDR3 size: 15 residues. CDR3 sequence (DNA): TGTTCCAGCAGCCCCAGGGGGCTGACGGGTCAGCCCCAGCATTTT. This encodes CSSSPRGLTGQPQHF.

The gene calls are TRBV2 and TRBJ2-7; possible D gene TRBD2, 6 bases. Per the germline V gene, CDR1 is SNHLY and CDR2 is FYNNEI. The CDR3 sequence is 14 residues long. Trimming pared 1 base from V and 0 bases from J, leaving 7 bases between. The CDR3 bases are TGTGCCAGCAGTGAAGGGGGGGACTCCTACGAGCAGTACTTC. It encodes CASSEGGDSYEQYF.

This clone was found a few times. The V call is TRBV5-1, the J call TRBJ1-4; no clear D. CDR1 and CDR2 (germline): SGHRS, YFSETQ. The CDR3 has 13 amino acids. V lost 2 bases to trimming and J lost 8 bases, with 10 bases between them. DNA for the CDR3: TGCGCCAGCAGCTTTAGAGGGCCAGAAAAACTGTTTTTT. Translating it yields CASSFRGPEKLFF.

In nucleotides, the CDR3 is TGTGCCAGCAGCGTGGGACAAAACCGAGGAGATACGCAGTATTTT. It encodes CASSVGQNRGDTQYF. The rearrangement uses TRBV9 and TRBJ2-3; D may be TRBD1 (6 bases). V was clipped by 2 bases and J by 5 bases, with 15 bases between them. This CDR3 contains 15 residues. Per germline, CDR1 SGDLS and CDR2 YYNGEE.

The CDR3 DNA follows: TGTGCCAGCAGTGACCGGACAGCTCAGCCCCAGCATTTT. Protein: CASSDRTAQPQHF. This sequence joins TRBV6-1 and TRBJ1-5, with D perhaps matching TRBD1 (6 bases). Trimming shortened V by 3 bases and J by 6 bases, and 9 bases separated the two germline ends. CDR3 length: 13 amino acids. In germline, CDR1 is MNHNS, CDR2 SASEGT.

CDR3 bases: TGTGCCAGCAGTTTAACAGGGGACGAGACCCAGTACTTC. Translated, it gives CASSLTGDETQYF. The chain links TRBV28 to TRBJ2-5; 7 bases fit TRBD1. There are 13 residues in the CDR3. V was pared by 2 bases and J by 5 bases, with 2 bases of the junction left unmatched. Germline loops: CDR1 MDHEN, CDR2 SYDVKM.

The rearrangement links TRBV28 to TRBJ1-2; 8 bases are shared with TRBD1. CDR3 length: 15 residues. CDR1 is MDHEN and CDR2 is SYDVKM in the germline V gene. Germline trimming cut 6 bases from V and 3 bases from J; bases unmatched to any gene: 9. The CDR3 DNA follows: TGTGCCAGCAGCCCTCTCGACAGGGGCGACTATGGCTACACCTTC. It yields the protein CASSPLDRGDYGYTF.

The gene calls are TRBV6-1 and TRBJ2-7; maybe TRBD1 (6 bases). The CDR3 covers 13 residues. Trimming removed 10 bases from V and 3 bases from J, with 16 bases in between. CDR1 MNHNS and CDR2 SASEGT come from the germline V gene. CDR3 region: CAISSGQNYEQYF. CDR3 DNA sequence: TGTGCCATATCGTCAGGACAGAACTACGAGCAGTACTTC.

V usage is TRBV9 and J usage is TRBJ2-1; 10 bases agree with TRBD2. Per germline, CDR1 SGDLS and CDR2 YYNGEE. J lost 4 bases, V lost 1 base, and 5 bases had no gene match. The CDR3 contains 16 residues. This CDR3 is CASSVSGGVTYNEQFF. CDR3 sequence (DNA): TGTGCCAGCAGCGTAAGCGGGGGGGTTACTTACAATGAGCAGTTCTTC. Full variable domain (outside the CDR3, taken from reference TRBV9 and TRBJ2-1): DSGVTQTPKHLITATGQRVTLRCSPRSGDLSVYWYQQSLDQGLQFLIQYYNGEERAKGNILERFSAQQFPDLHSELNLSSLELGDSALYFCASSVSGGVTYNEQFFGPGTRLTVL.

The chain has TRBV6-4 and TRBJ2-5; no reliable D call. Trimming removed 4 bases from V and 3 bases from J, with 9 bases in between. The V gene's germline CDR1 is MRHNA and CDR2 SNTAGT. The length of the CDR3 is 13 residues. CDR3 nucleotides: TGTGCCAGCAGTGGGGCAGCAAAAGAGACCCAGTACTTC. This codes for CASSGAAKETQYF.

The rearrangement joins TRBV19 to TRBJ2-7; 11 bases match TRBD2. Germline-derived CDR1 and CDR2 are LNHDA and SQIVND (reference sequence). Losses at the gene ends were 4 bases for V and 2 bases for J; bases not matched to a gene: 10. The length of the CDR3 is 17 residues. The CDR3 DNA follows: TGTGCCAGTAGTACCAGCGGACTAGCGGGTCGTCCCTACGAGCAGTACTTC. Translated, it gives CASSTSGLAGRPYEQYF.

The chain couples TRBV4-1 to TRBJ2-2; D unclear. Germline V CDR1 and CDR2: MGHRA, YSYEKL. Trimming cost V 1 base and J 1 base, with 10 bases left between them. The CDR3 consists of 16 residues. The DNA of the CDR3 is TGCGCCAGCAGCCAAGTAATAAGACAGAACACCGGGGAGCTGTTTTTT. It encodes CASSQVIRQNTGELFF.

The chain combines TRBV30 with TRBJ2-7, with D tentatively TRBD1 (6 bases). Trimming took off 2 bases at V and 5 bases at J, with 10 bases between the two ends. There are 12 residues in the CDR3. Germline V gives CDR1 GTSNPN, CDR2 SVGIG (reference sequence). As DNA, the CDR3 is TGTGCCTGGAGTAGGGGGATCCACGAGCAGTACTTC. It is translated as CAWSRGIHEQYF.

This clone was seen only once. V and J are TRBV10-3 and TRBJ2-1; possibly TRBD2 for D (5 bases). Germline assignment: CDR1 ENHRY and CDR2 SYGVKD. Trimming cost V 1 base and J 7 bases, with 8 bases left between them. There are 13 residues in the CDR3. This CDR3 reads CAISEYQRNEQFF. The CDR3 DNA reads as TGTGCCATCAGTGAGTACCAGCGGAATGAGCAGTTCTTC.

The rearrangement links TRBV7-2 to TRBJ2-7, with 8 bases matching TRBD1. V shed 4 bases, J shed 6 bases, and the junction held 5 bases outside the gene matches. The CDR3 runs 13 residues. Germline CDR1 is SGHTA and CDR2 is FQGNSA. The CDR3 loop reads CASSWQGAGEQYF. The CDR3 DNA is TGTGCCAGCAGCTGGCAGGGGGCAGGCGAGCAGTACTTC.

The V gene is TRBV25-1, the J gene TRBJ2-2; 8 bases are shared with TRBD1. Germline CDR1 and CDR2: MGHDK and SYGVNS. V lost 4 bases to trimming and J lost 4 bases; unmatched junction nucleotides: 2. This CDR3 has 14 residues. CDR3 sequence: CASSGQGATGELFF. Written as DNA, the CDR3 is TGTGCCAGCAGTGGCCAGGGGGCCACCGGGGAGCTGTTTTTT.

This clone has only a few counts. This chain joins TRBV25-1 and TRBJ1-1; D not resolved. In germline, CDR1 is MGHDK, CDR2 SYGVNS. The V and J ends lost 7 bases and 6 bases respectively, with 6 bases between them. CDR3 size: 10 residues. In DNA form, the CDR3 reads TGTGCCAGCATGGGAGCTGAAGCTTTCTTT. It yields the protein CASMGAEAFF.

This chain joins TRBV7-8 and TRBJ1-4, with TRBD1 matching 8 bases. The V gene's germline CDR1 is SGHVS and CDR2 FQNEAQ. The CDR3 runs to 14 residues. After removal of 3 bases from V and 4 bases from J, the junction contained 1 base not matched to a gene. In DNA, the CDR3 is TGTGCCAGCAGCTTCGGACAGGGTAATGAAAAACTGTTTTTT. Its protein product is CASSFGQGNEKLFF.

The V gene is TRBV6-4, the J gene TRBJ1-4; D gene ambiguous. The germline CDR1 and CDR2 sequences are MRHNA and SNTAGT. V was trimmed by 7 bases and J by 0 bases, leaving 3 bases between them. This CDR3 contains 12 residues. The CDR3 region has the DNA TGTGCCAGCACTCCAACTAATGAAAAACTGTTTTTT. Translating it yields CASTPTNEKLFF.

For the CDR3, the DNA is TGTGCCAGCAGTTTAAGACAGTCCACCGGGGAGCTGTTTTTT. Protein: CASSLRQSTGELFF. The chain combines TRBV28 with TRBJ2-2, with D possibly matching TRBD1 (5 bases). CDR1 is MDHEN and CDR2 is SYDVKM in the germline V gene. Trimming took off 2 bases at V and 4 bases at J, with 8 bases between the two ends. The CDR3 runs to 14 residues. The full variable domain, in which reference TRBV28 and TRBJ2-2 provide the parts outside the CDR3, is DVKVTQSSRYLVKRTGEKVFLECVQDMDHENMFWYRQDPGLGLRLIYFSYDVKMKEKGDIPEGYSVSREKKERFSLILESASTNQTSMYLCASSLRQSTGELFFGEGSRLTVL.

This chain links TRBV11-2 with TRBJ2-5; D perhaps matches TRBD2 (6 bases). From germline, CDR1 is SGHAT and CDR2 FQNNGV. The CDR3 is 18 residues long. V dropped 2 bases and J dropped 2 bases, with 21 bases sitting between them. CDR3 sequence (DNA): TGTGCCAGCAGCTTACCCTCAGTTCCGGGAGTAATTCAAGAGACCCAGTACTTC. Amino acids: CASSLPSVPGVIQETQYF.

This sequence joins TRBV6-6 and TRBJ2-2, with D perhaps TRBD2 (6 bases). Looked up from germline, CDR1 is MNHNY and CDR2 is SVGAGI (reference sequence). Trimming took off 5 bases at V and 6 bases at J, with 16 bases between the two ends. There are 15 residues in the CDR3. The CDR3 protein is CASSLRGTQSGELFF. CDR3 DNA: TGTGCCAGCAGTCTCCGCGGGACTCAGTCCGGGGAGCTGTTTTTT.

About this clone itself: Relative to the germline gene, one junction end is altered; a read error may explain this. The CDR3 nucleotides are TGTGCCAGCAGCGTAGCGGCAGGCCTAGCCAAAAACATTCAGTGCTTC. As protein: CASSVAAGLAKNIQCF. V usage is TRBV9 and J usage is TRBJ2-4, with D possibly matching TRBD2 (5 bases). This CDR3 has 16 amino acids. Germline V gene sequence: CDR1 SGDLS, CDR2 YYNGEE.

The chain couples TRBV6-5 to TRBJ1-5; possibly TRBD1 for D (6 bases). Trimming left V 6 bases short and J 7 bases short, with 16 bases between. This CDR3 region has 14 residues. Germline assignment: CDR1 MNHEY and CDR2 SVGAGI. The CDR3 DNA reads TGTGCCAGCAGCATGGACAGCCCAGGGCAGCCCCAGCATTTT. Amino acids: CASSMDSPGQPQHF.

The CDR3 reads CASSQVAGANTEAFF. The DNA of the CDR3 is TGCGCCAGCAGCCAAGTAGCTGGAGCGAACACTGAAGCTTTCTTT. The V gene is TRBV4-3, the J gene TRBJ1-1, with D unresolved. Germline V gene data show CDR1 as LGHNA and CDR2 as YSLEER. V was clipped by 1 base and J by 1 base, with 10 bases between them. The CDR3 is made up of 15 amino acids.

The CDR3 DNA is TGTGCCAGCAGCTTTGGGACTAGTAACTACGAGCAGTACTTC. It specifies CASSFGTSNYEQYF. V and J are TRBV13 and TRBJ2-7; TRBD2 matches 8 bases. After removal of 3 bases from V and 3 bases from J, the junction contained 4 bases not matched to a gene. The CDR3 length is 14 residues. Germline V lookup: CDR1 PRHDT, CDR2 FYEKMQ (reference sequence).